A selection of T cell receptor beta chains follows, all from one sample in a study of identical twins. TCRdb re-called the 5' RACE reads through MiXCR, storing one row per CDR3 protein. The table records about 530,000 distinct CDR3 sequences, about 16% of them present only once. The same data also went into a second study, on yellow fever vaccine responses in identical twins.

The sample was CD4+ T cells sorted from blood. These receptors were collected from a woman between 18 and 29 years old in good health. The conserved cysteine and the conserved F or W are not part of the CDR3 here. Each record gives: V gene, D gene, J gene, CDR3 protein. A D gene is named only where the DNA matches it firmly.

>TRBV3-1|.|TRBJ2-5
ASTSAGNQETQY
>TRBV11-3|.|TRBJ2-7
ASSPGYAREQY
>TRBV28|.|TRBJ2-4
ASSLRQQKNIQY
>TRBV20-1|.|TRBJ1-4
SAREGMVTTN
>TRBV20-1|TRBD2|TRBJ2-3
SARDGTISDGTDTQY
>TRBV5-1|.|TRBJ1-6
ASSWWDLRRNSPLH
>TRBV5-5|.|TRBJ2-6
ASSSASREAGANVLT
>TRBV20-1|.|TRBJ1-5
SVQGWNQPQH
>TRBV10-3|TRBD2|TRBJ2-1
AITKTSGSYYNEQF
>TRBV3-1|.|TRBJ2-1
ASSRRTDQGYNEQF
>TRBV10-3|TRBD2|TRBJ2-1
AISDSGRVRYEQF
>TRBV20-1|TRBD2|TRBJ2-1
SARTSGGYNEQF
>TRBV20-1|TRBD2|TRBJ2-1
SARTSGGLSYYNEQF
>TRBV6-1|TRBD2|TRBJ2-3
ASRPPSSGTADTQY
>TRBV15|.|TRBJ2-3
ATSRDRGRDTQY
>TRBV13|TRBD2|TRBJ2-7
ASSFGTPGTQRTSVTYEQY
>TRBV15|.|TRBJ2-4
ATSRVGTAGTSGQNIQY
>TRBV10-3|TRBD2|TRBJ2-3
AISSGGGLPADTQY
>TRBV20-1|.|TRBJ2-2
SAREADLNTGELF
>TRBV5-1|TRBD1|TRBJ1-6
ATRTGNENSPLH
>TRBV12-3/TRBV12-4|.|TRBJ1-3
ASSLKRVTIY
>TRBV29-1|TRBD2|TRBJ2-1
SVGRGTSGNEQF
>TRBV7-8|.|TRBJ2-3
ASSLGLATSTDTQY
>TRBV5-1|TRBD1|TRBJ1-1
ASSLADRGQGTEAF
>TRBV11-2|TRBD1|TRBJ1-5
ASSKGQVNQPQH
>TRBV12-3/TRBV12-4|TRBD2|TRBJ2-1
ASSLVAGGLSSYNEQF
>TRBV12-3/TRBV12-4|TRBD1|TRBJ1-1
ASSLGTANTEAF
>TRBV5-1|TRBD1|TRBJ1-1
ASSTGGSVRNTEAF